These 30 T cell receptor beta chains were sequenced from one sample in a study of cytomegalovirus exposure and HLA in healthy donors. Primers: 60 Vbeta forward and 13 Jbeta reverse. Generated by immunoSEQ multiplex PCR, the TCRdb table keeps only in-frame clones and is missing some. This sample carries 120,000 to 150,000 clones, around 80% of them seen once, and the ten largest clones take 8.8%. What was sequenced was PBMCs. The origin of the receptors is a woman aged 45-60 years in good health and CMV-seropositive.

The chain uses TRBV27 and TRBJ2-1; TRBD2 aligns across 9 bases. This CDR3 region has 16 residues. V lost 5 bases, J lost 6 bases, and 11 bases stayed unmatched. CDR1 MNHEY and CDR2 SMNVEV come from the germline V gene (reference sequence). The CDR3: CASSRGLAPKINEQFF. The CDR3 DNA reads TGTGCCAGCAGTAGAGGACTAGCGCCTAAAATCAATGAGCAGTTCTTC.

Concerning this clone: Other nucleotide sequences from this sample produce the same CDR3. The V call is TRBV6-5, the J call TRBJ2-1, with TRBD1 identical over 9 bases. The CDR3 is 16 amino acids. The junction had 8 bases not matched to a gene; V was cut back by 2 bases and J by 6 bases. The V gene's germline CDR1 is MNHEY and CDR2 SVGAGI. The CDR3 bases are TGTGCCAGCAGTTACCCAGGACAGGGGATGAGCAATGAGCAGTTCTTC. Translated: CASSYPGQGMSNEQFF.

The V call is TRBV7-9, the J call TRBJ1-5, with a tentative D call TRBD1 (6 bases). This CDR3 contains 15 residues. The ends were cut back, 0 bases at V and 2 bases at J, with 8 bases in the middle. The germline V gene has CDR1 SEHNR and CDR2 FQNEAQ (reference sequence). CDR3 nucleotides: TGTGCCAGCAGCTTAGCAGGGGGAGGCAATCAGCCCCAGCATTTT. Encoded protein: CASSLAGGGNQPQHF.

The chain combines TRBV5-1 with TRBJ1-1; D remains ambiguous. The germline V gene has CDR1 SGHRS and CDR2 YFSETQ. V was pared by 4 bases and J by 6 bases, with 19 bases between. This CDR3 comprises 15 residues. This CDR3 reads CASSMTFLGSAEAFF. DNA of the CDR3: TGCGCCAGCAGCATGACTTTCCTGGGTAGCGCTGAAGCTTTCTTT.

This clone was found once. The chain couples TRBV5-1 to TRBJ1-6, with a weak D call TRBD1 (5 bases). This CDR3 spans 14 amino acids. Between the trimmed V and J ends, which lost 1 base and 7 bases, there was a span of 9 bases. CDR1 is SGHRS, CDR2 YFSETQ, per germline. CDR3: CASSLPAGNSPLHF. As DNA, the CDR3 is TGCGCCAGCAGCTTGCCGGCAGGGAATTCACCCCTCCACTTT.

The gene calls are TRBV7-3 and TRBJ2-3, with 12 positions matching TRBD1. This CDR3 is 15 amino acids long. V lost 5 bases to trimming and J lost 6 bases; unmatched junction nucleotides: 6. Per the germline V gene, CDR1 is SGHTA and CDR2 is FQGTGA. For the CDR3, the DNA is TGTGCCAGCAGCCGAGGGACAGGGGGCGCGGATACGCAGTATTTT. It is translated as CASSRGTGGADTQYF.

The rearrangement joins TRBV6-5 to TRBJ2-7; D not certain. The CDR3 contains 15 residues. Germline V gene data show CDR1 as MNHEY and CDR2 as SVGAGI. The V end was cut by 0 bases, the J end by 1 base, with 10 bases between. CDR3 nucleotide sequence: TGTGCCAGCAGTTACTCGCTACCAGGATCCTACGAGCAGTACTTC. Residues: CASSYSLPGSYEQYF.

The chain uses TRBV5-5 and TRBJ1-5; 7 bases line up with TRBD1. Germline CDR1 SGHKS, CDR2 YYEKEE (reference sequence). Germline trimming cut 0 bases from V and 5 bases from J; bases unmatched to any gene: 8. The CDR3 has 16 residues. The CDR3 reads CASSLAEGTVYQPQHF. The CDR3 bases are TGTGCCAGCAGCTTGGCGGAGGGGACAGTATATCAGCCCCAGCATTTT.

The gene calls are TRBV6-5 and TRBJ2-7, with 8 positions matching TRBD1. This CDR3 comprises 15 residues. With V trimmed by 5 bases and J by 2 bases, 8 bases remained unmatched. Germline V CDR1 and CDR2: MNHEY, SVGAGI. The DNA of the CDR3 is TGTGCCAGCAGTCCTGGACAGGGTCCACCCTACGAGCAGTACTTC. Protein: CASSPGQGPPYEQYF.

This clone was seen a single time. The J gene is TRBJ2-7, the V gene TRBV7-8; maybe TRBD1 (5 bases). Trimming removed 0 bases at V and 3 bases at J, with 12 bases between. Germline V gene data show CDR1 as SGHVS and CDR2 as FQNEAQ. This CDR3 has 15 amino acids. The CDR3 is CASSLARVKLYEQYF. The CDR3 DNA reads as TGTGCCAGCAGCTTAGCCAGGGTAAAGCTCTACGAGCAGTACTTC.

The CDR3 loop is CASSYTGTGELFF. DNA of the CDR3: TGTGCCAGCAGTTACACGGGAACCGGGGAGCTGTTTTTT. The V gene is TRBV6-5, the J gene TRBJ2-2; possible D gene TRBD2, 5 bases. The V gene lost 2 bases and the J gene lost 5 bases, with 6 bases spanning the gap. This CDR3 is 13 amino acids long. CDR1 and CDR2 from the germline V gene are MNHEY and SVGAGI.

V is TRBV11-2 and J is TRBJ2-5, with a possible D match to TRBD2 (6 bases). The CDR3 extends over 15 amino acids. CDR1 SGHAT and CDR2 FQNNGV come from the germline V gene. Trimming shortened V by 5 bases and J by 9 bases, and 22 bases separated the two germline ends. Here the CDR3 DNA reads TGTGCCAGCAGCCCCCGGACTAACCAAGAGACGGCCCAGTACTTC. Translation gives CASSPRTNQETAQYF.

This chain connects TRBV6-5 to TRBJ1-2; D might be TRBD1 (5 bases). This CDR3 has 14 residues. CDR1 and CDR2 (germline): MNHEY, SVGAGI. The V end lost 5 bases, the J end lost 0 bases, and 10 bases lay between the germline ends. This chain's CDR3 is CASSPRATNYGYTF. CDR3 nucleotide sequence: TGTGCCAGCAGTCCCAGGGCGACTAACTATGGCTACACCTTC.

The rearrangement joins TRBV28 to TRBJ1-1; D is perhaps TRBD1 (5 bases). This CDR3 has 15 residues. Trimming shortened V by 5 bases and J by 0 bases, and 13 bases separated the two germline ends. Per the germline V gene, CDR1 is MDHEN and CDR2 is SYDVKM. CDR3 in DNA: TGTGCCAGCAGTCGCCTCGACAGTATGAACACTGAAGCTTTCTTT. Amino acid sequence: CASSRLDSMNTEAFF.

The rearrangement links TRBV15 to TRBJ2-6; D gene unclear. Germline lookup yields CDR1 LNHNV and CDR2 YYDKDF (reference sequence). The length of the CDR3 is 14 residues. V was pared by 3 bases and J by 0 bases, with 3 bases between. In nucleotides, the CDR3 is TGTGCCACCAGCAGCCGCTCTGGGGCCAACGTCCTGACTTTC. This codes for CATSSRSGANVLTF.

The chain is built from TRBV19 and TRBJ2-2; D may be TRBD1 (6 bases). The CDR3 runs 15 residues. CDR1 LNHDA and CDR2 SQIVND come from the germline V gene (reference sequence). The V gene lost 3 bases and the J gene lost 6 bases, with 14 bases spanning the gap. CDR3: CASSIWGLLAGELFF. CDR3 in DNA: TGTGCCAGTAGTATCTGGGGGCTCCTGGCCGGGGAGCTGTTTTTT.

The chain uses TRBV7-9 and TRBJ2-6, with D uncertain. CDR3 length: 15 residues. Germline CDR1 SEHNR, CDR2 FQNEAQ (reference sequence). Trimming removed 1 base at V and 0 bases at J, with 4 bases between. CDR3 bases: TGTGCCAGCAGCTTAGGAGTCTCTGGGGCCAACGTCCTGACTTTC. It codes for CASSLGVSGANVLTF.

The CDR3: CASSQGSGGMNTEAFF. The CDR3 nucleotides read TGCGCCAGCAGCCAAGGCTCGGGGGGAATGAACACTGAAGCTTTCTTT. The chain links TRBV4-1 to TRBJ1-1; perhaps TRBD1 as D (5 bases). The length of the CDR3 is 16 residues. The germline V gene has CDR1 MGHRA and CDR2 YSYEKL. With 1 base removed from V and 0 bases from J, the gap between germline ends came to 12 bases.

The rearrangement links TRBV19 to TRBJ1-1; D perhaps matches TRBD1 (5 bases). The CDR3 loop spans 13 amino acids. From germline, CDR1 is LNHDA and CDR2 SQIVND (reference sequence). Trimming took 5 bases from V and 1 from J, leaving 8 bases between them. The CDR3 spells CASSGGANTEAFF. CDR3 DNA: TGTGCCAGTAGTGGAGGGGCGAACACTGAAGCTTTCTTT.

The genes are TRBV7-2 and TRBJ1-2, with 9 bases identical to TRBD1. V was clipped by 5 bases and J by 0 bases; unmatched bases: 4. CDR1 and CDR2 from the germline V gene are SGHTA and FQGNSA. The CDR3 has 15 amino acids. CDR3 in amino acids: CASSQDRGANYGYTF. CDR3 nucleotide sequence: TGTGCCAGCAGCCAGGACAGGGGAGCTAACTATGGCTACACCTTC.

This chain joins TRBV11-3 and TRBJ2-2, with TRBD1 identical over 7 bases. CDR3 length: 17 amino acids. The V and J ends lost 2 bases and 2 bases, in that order; junction bases with no gene match: 8. The germline CDR1 and CDR2 sequences are SGHNT and YENEEA. The CDR3 protein is CASSLKYRGGNTGELFF. The CDR3 DNA sequence: TGTGCCAGCAGCTTAAAATACAGGGGCGGTAACACCGGGGAGCTGTTTTTT.

The chain links TRBV10-3 to TRBJ1-2; maybe TRBD1 (5 bases). Germline V gives CDR1 ENHRY, CDR2 SYGVKD. The CDR3 totals 16 residues. The V end lost 3 bases, the J end lost 8 bases, and 22 bases lay between the germline ends. The CDR3 DNA follows: TGTGCCATCAGTGATCCCGAACAGGTGGTTTTGCGGGGCTACACCTTC. Protein product: CAISDPEQVVLRGYTF.

The chain carries TRBV7-2 and TRBJ2-2, with no clear D. Per the germline V gene, CDR1 is SGHTA and CDR2 is FQGNSA. V dropped 2 bases and J dropped 8 bases, with 9 bases sitting between them. This CDR3 has 13 residues. The CDR3, as DNA: TGTGCCAGCAGCTTAACCCTACTAGGGGAGCTGTTTTTT. Protein sequence: CASSLTLLGELFF.

V gene TRBV4-1 combines with J gene TRBJ1-1, with D possibly being TRBD1 (6 bases). V lost 0 bases, J lost 4 bases, and 15 bases lay in between. Looked up from germline, CDR1 is MGHRA and CDR2 is YSYEKL. The CDR3 totals 16 residues. The CDR3 is CASSQDRGAGGTEAFF. The CDR3 DNA reads TGCGCCAGCAGCCAAGATCGGGGGGCTGGGGGCACTGAAGCTTTCTTT.

This chain connects TRBV7-2 to TRBJ2-3, with TRBD2 identical over 7 bases. J was trimmed by 6 bases and V by 5 bases; bases with no gene match: 14. The CDR3 has 16 residues. Per the germline V gene, CDR1 is SGHTA and CDR2 is FQGNSA. DNA for the CDR3: TGTGCCAGCAGCGGGTACGGGCGGGGAGGGGCCGATACGCAGTATTTT. It codes for CASSGYGRGGADTQYF.

This clone was recorded a few times. The chain carries TRBV6-5 and TRBJ1-1; 9 nucleotides line up with TRBD1. V was pared by 5 bases and J by 5 bases, with 9 bases of the junction left unmatched. The germline gives CDR1 MNHEY, CDR2 SVGAGI. The CDR3 covers 15 residues. The CDR3 DNA reads TGTGCCAGCAGTCCCGCCGGGACAGGGAGAACTGAAGCTTTCTTT. Encoded protein: CASSPAGTGRTEAFF.

The V gene is TRBV5-1, the J gene TRBJ1-6; the match to TRBD1 covers 10 bases. V dropped 0 bases and J dropped 6; count of bases not matched to a gene: 6. CDR3 length equals 17 residues. Germline-derived CDR1 and CDR2 are SGHRS and YFSETQ. The DNA of the CDR3 is TGCGCCAGCAGCTTGGCCATGGGGGACAGGGGTAATTCACCCCTCCACTTT. Its protein product is CASSLAMGDRGNSPLHF.

V and J are TRBV11-2 and TRBJ2-3; 8 bases agree with TRBD2. The J segment lost 7 bases and the V segment lost 3 bases, leaving 6 bases of the junction unmatched. Germline V gene lookup returns CDR1 SGHAT and CDR2 FQNNGV. CDR3 size: 14 residues. In DNA form, the CDR3 reads TGTGCCAGCAGCTTGGGCGGGGGGATCAATACGCAGTATTTT. It encodes CASSLGGGINTQYF. The full variable domain, completed using reference TRBV11-2 and TRBJ2-3, is EAGVAQSPRYKIIEKRQSVAFWCNPISGHATLYWYQQILGQGPKLLIQFQNNGVVDDSQLPKDRFSAERLKGVDSTLKIQPAKLEDSAVYLCASSLGGGINTQYFGPGTRLTVL.

The chain carries TRBV29-1 and TRBJ2-3, with 9 bases matching TRBD2. CDR3 length: 15 amino acids. Looked up from germline, CDR1 is SQVTM and CDR2 is ANQGSEA. V gave up 6 bases and J gave up 6 bases; unmatched junction bases: 13. The CDR3: CSVSSLAGEGDTQYF. CDR3 nucleotides: TGCAGCGTCTCTTCTTTAGCGGGGGAGGGCGATACGCAGTATTTT.

This clone was detected once. This chain connects TRBV12-5 to TRBJ1-2, with TRBD1 identical over 9 bases. V lost 9 bases to trimming and J lost 8 bases; unmatched junction nucleotides: 7. Germline V gene sequence: CDR1 LGHNT, CDR2 FRNRAP. This CDR3 is 12 amino acids long. The CDR3 DNA sequence: TGTGCTAGCAAACAGGGGGCATGGGGCTACACCTTC. Amino acids: CASKQGAWGYTF. Full variable domain (outside the CDR3, taken from reference TRBV12-5 and TRBJ1-2): DARVTQTPRHKVTEMGQEVTMRCQPILGHNTVFWYRQTMMQGLELLAYFRNRAPLDDSGMPKDRFSAEMPDATLATLKIQPSEPRDSAVYFCASKQGAWGYTFGSGTRLTVV.